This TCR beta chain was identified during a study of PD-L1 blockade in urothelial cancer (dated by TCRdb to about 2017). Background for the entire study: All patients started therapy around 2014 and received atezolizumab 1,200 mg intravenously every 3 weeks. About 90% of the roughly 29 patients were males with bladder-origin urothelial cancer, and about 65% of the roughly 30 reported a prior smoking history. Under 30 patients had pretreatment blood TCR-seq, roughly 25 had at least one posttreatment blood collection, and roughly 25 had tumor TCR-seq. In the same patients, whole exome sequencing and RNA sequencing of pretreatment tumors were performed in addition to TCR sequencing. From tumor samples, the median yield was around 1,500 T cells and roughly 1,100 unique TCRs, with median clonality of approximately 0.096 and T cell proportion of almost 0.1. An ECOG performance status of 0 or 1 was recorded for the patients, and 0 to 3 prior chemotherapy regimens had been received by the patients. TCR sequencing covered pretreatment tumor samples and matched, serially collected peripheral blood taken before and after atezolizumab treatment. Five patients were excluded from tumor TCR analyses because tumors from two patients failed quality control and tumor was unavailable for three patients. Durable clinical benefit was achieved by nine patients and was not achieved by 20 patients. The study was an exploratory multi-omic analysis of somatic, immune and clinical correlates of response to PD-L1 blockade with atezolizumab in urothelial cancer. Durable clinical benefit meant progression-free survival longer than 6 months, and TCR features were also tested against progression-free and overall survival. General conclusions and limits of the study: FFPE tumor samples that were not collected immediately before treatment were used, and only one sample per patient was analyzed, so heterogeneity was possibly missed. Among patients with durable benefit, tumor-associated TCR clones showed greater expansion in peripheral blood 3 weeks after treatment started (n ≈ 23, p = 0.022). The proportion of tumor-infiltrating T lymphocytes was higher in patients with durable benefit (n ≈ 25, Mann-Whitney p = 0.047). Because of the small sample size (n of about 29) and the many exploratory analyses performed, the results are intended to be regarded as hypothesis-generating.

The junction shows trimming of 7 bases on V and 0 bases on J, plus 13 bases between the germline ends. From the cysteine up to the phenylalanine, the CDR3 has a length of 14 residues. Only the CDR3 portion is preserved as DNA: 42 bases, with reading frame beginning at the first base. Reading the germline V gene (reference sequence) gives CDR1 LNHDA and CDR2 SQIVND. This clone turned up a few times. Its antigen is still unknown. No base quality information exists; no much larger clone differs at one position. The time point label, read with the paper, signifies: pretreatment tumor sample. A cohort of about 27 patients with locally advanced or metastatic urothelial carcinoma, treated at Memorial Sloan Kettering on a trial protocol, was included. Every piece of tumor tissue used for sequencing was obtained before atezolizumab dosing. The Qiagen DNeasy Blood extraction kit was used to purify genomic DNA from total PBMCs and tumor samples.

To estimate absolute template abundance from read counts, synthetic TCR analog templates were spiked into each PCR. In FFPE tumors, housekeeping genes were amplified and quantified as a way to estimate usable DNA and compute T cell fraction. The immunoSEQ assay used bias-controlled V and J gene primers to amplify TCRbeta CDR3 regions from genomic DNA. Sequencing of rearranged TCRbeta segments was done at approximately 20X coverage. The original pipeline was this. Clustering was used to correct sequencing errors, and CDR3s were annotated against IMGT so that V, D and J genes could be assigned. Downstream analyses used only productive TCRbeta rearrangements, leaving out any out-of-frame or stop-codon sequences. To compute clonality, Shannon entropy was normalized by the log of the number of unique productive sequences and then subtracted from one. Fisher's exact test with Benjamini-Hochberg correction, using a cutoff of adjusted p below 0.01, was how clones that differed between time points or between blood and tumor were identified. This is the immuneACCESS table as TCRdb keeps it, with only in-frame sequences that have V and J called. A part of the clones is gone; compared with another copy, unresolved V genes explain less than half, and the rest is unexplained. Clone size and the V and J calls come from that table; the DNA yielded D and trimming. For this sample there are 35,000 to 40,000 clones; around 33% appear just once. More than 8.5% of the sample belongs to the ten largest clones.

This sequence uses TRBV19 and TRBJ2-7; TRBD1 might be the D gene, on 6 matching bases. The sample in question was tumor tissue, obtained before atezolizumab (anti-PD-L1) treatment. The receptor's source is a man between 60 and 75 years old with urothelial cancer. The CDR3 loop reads CASKIQGSSYEQYF. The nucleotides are TGTGCCAGTAAAATACAGGGATCCTCCTACGAGCAGTACTTC.